These 17 T cell receptor beta chains originate from one sample sequenced in a study of blood T cell repertoires in COVID-19. Sequencing was performed with immunoSEQ multiplex PCR; in TCRdb, only in-frame clones are kept and a portion is missing. The sample has around 150,000 clones, around 85% seen once. The sample comprised peripheral blood. The source of these receptors is a human donor with acute or convalescent COVID-19. The donor label of this sample is uncertain.

This chain links TRBV5-4 with TRBJ2-2; TRBD1 might be the D (6 bases). This CDR3 region has 14 residues. Germline V CDR1 and CDR2: SGHNT, YYREEE (reference sequence). Deletions cut 5 bases from V and 3 bases from J, with 11 bases between. The CDR3 region is CASRHYRDTGELFF. The CDR3 bases are TGTGCCAGCAGGCACTACAGGGACACCGGGGAGCTGTTTTTT. The full variable domain, completed using reference TRBV5-4 and TRBJ2-2, is ETGVTQSPTHLIKTRGQQVTLRCSSQSGHNTVSWYQQALGQGPQFIFQYYREEENGRGNFPPRFSGLQFPNYSSELNVNALELDDSALYLCASRHYRDTGELFFGEGSRLTVL.

The rearrangement joins TRBV6-5 to TRBJ1-2; D may be TRBD1 (6 bases). Germline loops: CDR1 MNHEY, CDR2 SVGAGI. The V and J ends lost 2 bases and 0 bases respectively, with 13 bases between them. The CDR3 length is 16 residues. The CDR3 here is CASSYHQGIANYGYTF. CDR3 in DNA: TGTGCCAGCAGTTACCATCAGGGGATAGCTAACTATGGCTACACCTTC.

This sequence joins TRBV18 and TRBJ2-7; no clear D. Trimming shortened V by 0 bases and J by 6 bases, and 18 bases separated the two germline ends. Germline CDR1 and CDR2: KGHSH and LQKENI. The CDR3 is made up of 16 amino acids. The CDR3 reads CASSPPRKQPSSEQYF. CDR3 in DNA: TGTGCCAGCTCACCACCTCGTAAACAGCCAAGCTCCGAGCAGTACTTC.

The V call is TRBV10-3, the J call TRBJ2-7; tentatively, D is TRBD1 (5 bases). The germline V gene has CDR1 ENHRY and CDR2 SYGVKD. CDR3 size: 14 residues. The ends were cut back, 4 bases at V and 4 bases at J, with 14 bases in the middle. The CDR3 loop is CAISVEGEGYEQYF. DNA for the CDR3: TGTGCCATCAGTGTTGAAGGGGAAGGATACGAGCAGTACTTC.

This clone occurred once. V gene TRBV30 combines with J gene TRBJ1-6; TRBD1 agrees at 7 bases. The CDR3 spans 16 residues. V was pared by 5 bases and J by 5 bases, with 12 bases of the junction left unmatched. The germline CDR1 and CDR2 sequences are GTSNPN and SVGIG (reference sequence). The CDR3 DNA follows: TGTGCCTGGGCCCCCGGGGACAGAGGAAATAATTCACCCCTCCACTTT. Translation gives CAWAPGDRGNNSPLHF.

The V call is TRBV5-1, the J call TRBJ1-1; 7 bases match TRBD1. The ends lost 0 bases at V and 4 bases at J; junction bases unmatched: 3. Germline CDR1 is SGHRS and CDR2 is YFSETQ. The CDR3 spans 14 residues. CDR3 region: CASSLGQGITEAFF. In DNA form, the CDR3 reads TGCGCCAGCAGCTTGGGACAGGGCATCACTGAAGCTTTCTTT.

The chain couples TRBV15 to TRBJ2-1; TRBD2 aligns across 10 bases. The V gene's germline CDR1 is LNHNV and CDR2 YYDKDF (reference sequence). This CDR3 contains 16 residues. With 0 bases clipped from V and 7 bases from J, the junction kept 6 bases outside the gene matches. CDR3 amino acids: CATSRDNSGGRNEQFF. The CDR3 region has the DNA TGTGCCACCAGCAGAGATAATAGCGGGGGGAGGAATGAGCAGTTCTTC. Filled out from reference TRBV15 and TRBJ2-1, the complete variable domain reads DAMVIQNPRYQVTQFGKPVTLSCSQTLNHNVMYWYQQKSSQAPKLLFHYYDKDFNNEADTPDNFQSRRPNTSFCFLDIRSPGLGDTAMYLCATSRDNSGGRNEQFFGPGTRLTVL.

The chain joins TRBV7-2 to TRBJ2-5; the D gene is possibly TRBD2 (5 bases). Germline V lookup: CDR1 SGHTA, CDR2 FQGNSA. V was clipped by 5 bases and J by 5 bases, with 12 bases between them. This CDR3 is 13 amino acids long. The CDR3 region has the DNA TGTGCCAGCAGCCCGAGCGGTCGCGAGACCCAGTACTTC. Translation: CASSPSGRETQYF.

CDR3 in DNA: TGTGCCAGCAGCTTCGGAATGCTACAGGAAGATAATTCACCCCTCCACTTT. It encodes CASSFGMLQEDNSPLHF. V usage is TRBV7-9 and J usage is TRBJ1-6, with D maybe TRBD1 (5 bases). Germline loops: CDR1 SEHNR, CDR2 FQNEAQ (reference sequence). The CDR3 loop spans 17 amino acids. V shed 3 bases and J shed 5 bases, with 17 bases lying between them.

This rearrangement joins TRBV6-5 to TRBJ2-5; TRBD2 aligns across 11 bases. The CDR3 runs to 15 residues. Germline-derived CDR1 and CDR2 are MNHEY and SVGAGI. J was trimmed by 5 bases and V by 6 bases; bases with no gene match: 8. The CDR3 sequence is CASRATSGARETQYF. CDR3 DNA: TGTGCCAGCAGGGCGACTAGCGGGGCGAGGGAGACCCAGTACTTC.

V gene TRBV5-8 combines with J gene TRBJ2-2, with D possibly TRBD1 on 6 matching bases. CDR1 and CDR2 (germline): SGHTS, YDEGEE. This CDR3 is built from 16 residues. With 0 bases removed from V and 1 base from J, the gap between germline ends came to 10 bases. The DNA for the CDR3 is TGTGCCAGCAGCTTGGAGGGACAACTGAACACCGGGGAGCTGTTTTTT. The encoded protein is CASSLEGQLNTGELFF.

This clone was recorded once. V gene TRBV2 combines with J gene TRBJ1-3, with 8 bases that match TRBD1. This CDR3 region has 15 residues. The junction had 10 bases not matched to a gene; V was cut back by 8 bases and J by 4 bases. The V gene's germline CDR1 is SNHLY and CDR2 FYNNEI. CDR3 region: CASCRTRGPGNTIYF. The CDR3 DNA reads TGTGCCAGCTGCCGGACCAGGGGGCCGGGAAACACCATATATTTT.

This rearrangement joins TRBV6-5 to TRBJ1-1; possible D gene TRBD1, 5 bases. V shed 4 bases and J shed 1 base, with 7 bases lying between them. From germline, CDR1 is MNHEY and CDR2 SVGAGI. This CDR3 is 13 amino acids long. The CDR3 DNA reads TGTGCCAGCAGTTCTGGGGCGAACACTGAAGCTTTCTTT. The encoded protein is CASSSGANTEAFF.

This chain connects TRBV27 to TRBJ2-5; TRBD2 agrees at 8 bases. In germline, CDR1 is MNHEY, CDR2 SMNVEV (reference sequence). The CDR3 consists of 13 residues. V lost 5 bases to trimming and J lost 5 bases; unmatched junction nucleotides: 4. The CDR3 sequence is CASSLGGVETQYF. The CDR3 nucleotides are TGTGCCAGCAGTCTCGGGGGGGTGGAGACCCAGTACTTC.

The rearrangement joins TRBV4-2 to TRBJ1-5; possible D gene TRBD1, 6 bases. V dropped 4 bases and J dropped 4 bases, with 17 bases sitting between them. Germline V CDR1 and CDR2: LGHNA, YNFKEQ. The CDR3 extends over 16 amino acids. CDR3 nucleotides: TGTGCCAGCAGCCGTAAGAAACGGGACAAAAATCAGCCCCAGCATTTT. It yields the protein CASSRKKRDKNQPQHF.

The chain couples TRBV11-2 to TRBJ2-2; a weak D match, TRBD2 (6 bases). With 9 bases removed from V and 0 bases from J, the gap between germline ends came to 17 bases. The CDR3 spans 16 residues. Germline CDR1 SGHAT, CDR2 FQNNGV. DNA of the CDR3: TGTGCCAGTGCGGCGTTGGGGGGACCGAACACCGGGGAGCTGTTTTTT. Its translation: CASAALGGPNTGELFF.

The chain is built from TRBV7-9 and TRBJ1-2; tentative D call: TRBD1 (5 bases). With 2 bases removed from V and 6 bases from J, the gap between germline ends came to 16 bases. The CDR3 contains 15 residues. The germline V gene encodes CDR1 SEHNR and CDR2 FQNEAQ (reference sequence). In DNA form, the CDR3 reads TGTGCCAGCAGCTTATTACAGGTTGGGTTAGATGGCTACACCTTC. It translates to CASSLLQVGLDGYTF. The whole variable domain, filled in from reference TRBV7-9 and TRBJ1-2, reads DTGVSQNPRHKITKRGQNVTFRCDPISEHNRLYWYRQTLGQGPEFLTYFQNEAQLEKSRLLSDRFSAERPKGSFSTLEIQRTEQGDSAMYLCASSLLQVGLDGYTFGSGTRLTVV.